The next 20 T cell receptor beta chains were all read from a single sample in a study of early T cells in non-severe SARS-CoV-2 infection. TCRdb analysed the 5' RACE reads with MiXCR anew, one entry per CDR3 protein. Of approximately 77,000 distinct CDR3 sequences in the sample, 15% to 18% were seen once. What was sequenced was whole blood. The receptors were sampled from an adult who was a healthcare worker with PCR-confirmed SARS-CoV-2 infection or an uninfected control (not recorded which).

This clonotype has just a few counts. This chain connects TRBV20-1 to TRBJ2-3; TRBD2 aligns across 13 bases. The CDR3 length is 17 residues. Per germline, CDR1 DFQATT and CDR2 SNEGSKA (reference sequence). Losses at the gene ends were 0 bases for V and 1 base for J; bases not matched to a gene: 4. The CDR3 sequence: CSARDFGTSGGTDTQYF. DNA for the CDR3: TGCAGTGCTAGAGACTTCGGGACTAGCGGGGGCACAGATACGCAGTATTTT.

The sample holds many counts of this clonotype. This chain uses TRBV11-3 with TRBJ2-1; a weak D match, TRBD1 (6 bases). Between the trimmed V and J ends, which lost 5 bases and 8 bases, there was a span of 19 bases. There are 15 residues in the CDR3. Germline CDR1 is SGHNT and CDR2 is YENEEA. CDR3 protein: CASSPTPLGADEQFF. CDR3 nucleotides: TGTGCCAGCAGCCCTACCCCCCTGGGGGCGGATGAGCAGTTCTTC.

The chain recombines TRBV28 with TRBJ2-5, with D maybe TRBD2 (5 bases). Germline V gene lookup returns CDR1 MDHEN and CDR2 SYDVKM. CDR3 length: 15 amino acids. The germline V and J ends were trimmed by 2 bases and 3 bases, with 13 bases remaining between them. The chain's CDR3 is CASSLARRGKETQYF. CDR3 bases: TGTGCCAGCAGTTTAGCGCGTCGGGGTAAAGAGACCCAGTACTTC.

The V call is TRBV7-6, the J call TRBJ2-1; a weak D match, TRBD1 (7 bases). The V gene's germline CDR1 is SGHVS and CDR2 FNYEAQ. The V gene lost 5 bases and the J gene lost 7 bases, with 27 bases spanning the gap. The CDR3 is made up of 18 amino acids. CDR3 sequence (DNA): TGTGCCAGCAGCCCAGACATAATAGGACAGGCTGGGAGGAATGAGCAGTTCTTC. This gives the protein CASSPDIIGQAGRNEQFF.

This clonotype appeared many times. This chain uses TRBV7-2 with TRBJ1-4, with 7 bases identical to TRBD1. The junction had 5 bases not matched to a gene; V was cut back by 3 bases and J by 7 bases. The CDR3 runs to 14 residues. In germline, CDR1 is SGHTA, CDR2 FQGNSA. The CDR3: CASSFQGGTEKLFF. The CDR3 coding sequence is TGTGCCAGCAGCTTTCAAGGGGGCACTGAAAAACTGTTTTTT.

This clonotype was picked up a small number of times. The chain has TRBV7-3 and TRBJ2-7, with 13 bases fitting TRBD2. The CDR3 totals 15 residues. Trimming took 5 bases from V and 5 from J; bases not matched to a gene: 6. Germline V lookup: CDR1 SGHTA, CDR2 FQGTGA. As DNA, the CDR3 is TGTGCCAGCAGCCCAGGACTAGCGGGAGCAGACGAGCAGTACTTC. Translated, it gives CASSPGLAGADEQYF.

J is TRBJ2-1 and V is TRBV7-2; D call uncertain. The ends were cut back, 8 bases at V and 0 bases at J, with 14 bases in the middle. The germline V gene has CDR1 SGHTA and CDR2 FQGNSA. The CDR3 is 15 residues long. CDR3 sequence (DNA): TGTGCCAGCCGGATCCAAGTGAGCTCCTACAATGAGCAGTTCTTC. Protein sequence: CASRIQVSSYNEQFF.

This clonotype was counted only a few times. The rearrangement links TRBV3-1 to TRBJ1-6; 7 bases are shared with TRBD1. This CDR3 contains 15 residues. Germline V gives CDR1 LGHDT, CDR2 YNNKEL (reference sequence). Unmatched junction bases numbered 8, after V lost 6 bases and J lost 6 bases. CDR3: CASSLGEGANSPLHF. The CDR3 nucleotides read TGTGCCAGCAGTTTAGGGGAGGGGGCTAATTCACCCCTCCACTTT.

This clonotype has more than one count but fewer than ten. The V and J genes are TRBV4-2 and TRBJ2-2; perhaps D is TRBD1 or TRBD2 (5 bases each). This CDR3 is built from 15 residues. Trimming cost V 4 bases and J 2 bases, with 11 bases left between them. Looked up from germline, CDR1 is LGHNA and CDR2 is YNFKEQ. The CDR3 sequence: CASSPGTVNTGELFF. The DNA of the CDR3 is TGTGCCAGCAGCCCCGGGACCGTTAACACCGGGGAGCTGTTTTTT.

There are a few counts of this clonotype. This sequence joins TRBV4-1 and TRBJ2-1; D is unresolved. The CDR3 is made up of 17 amino acids. V was pared by 3 bases and J by 0 bases, with 15 bases between. Per germline, CDR1 MGHRA and CDR2 YSYEKL. The CDR3 bases are TGCGCCAGCAGCCAGGTTGACTTGGGTTTCTCCTACAATGAGCAGTTCTTC. It is translated as CASSQVDLGFSYNEQFF.

This clonotype showed up just a few times. The chain is built from TRBV5-1 and TRBJ2-3, with 8 bases identical to TRBD1. Germline CDR1 reads SGHRS; CDR2 reads YFSETQ. The CDR3 has 15 amino acids. The junction had 4 bases not matched to a gene; V was cut back by 4 bases and J by 0 bases. CDR3 sequence (DNA): TGCGCCAGCAGCCCGGACAGGGCCAGCACAGATACGCAGTATTTT. This translates into CASSPDRASTDTQYF.

J is TRBJ2-5 and V is TRBV12-3 or TRBV12-4; D uncertain. The CDR3 extends over 13 amino acids. Trimming left V 5 bases short and J 5 bases short, with 12 bases between. CDR3 bases: TGTGCCAGCAGTCAAACGCGTCTTGAGACCCAGTACTTC. Translating it yields CASSQTRLETQYF.

The V call is TRBV6-6, the J call TRBJ2-7, with 7 bases lining up with TRBD2. With 5 bases clipped from V and 3 bases from J, the junction kept 10 bases outside the gene matches. The germline CDR1 and CDR2 sequences are MNHNY and SVGAGI (reference sequence). The CDR3 spans 15 residues. CDR3 sequence: CASSIGLDWGYEQYF. In nucleotides, the CDR3 is TGTGCCAGCAGTATCGGACTAGATTGGGGCTACGAGCAGTACTTC.

This clonotype was detected only a few times. CDR3 bases: TGTGCCAGCAGCGTCACATCTAGCGGGGGTAGCTACGAGCAGTACTTC. This sequence encodes CASSVTSSGGSYEQYF. This chain joins TRBV7-2 and TRBJ2-7, with 10 bases fitting TRBD2. Looked up from germline, CDR1 is SGHTA and CDR2 is FQGNSA. J gave up 3 bases and V 5 bases, and 10 bases lay outside the gene matches. The CDR3 is made up of 16 amino acids.

This clonotype was observed at least ten times. The chain is built from TRBV7-9 and TRBJ1-6, with 12 positions matching TRBD1. Unmatched junction bases numbered 3, after V lost 5 bases and J lost 7 bases. The CDR3 is 15 residues long. From germline, CDR1 is SEHNR and CDR2 FQNEAQ (reference sequence). The DNA of the CDR3 is TGTGCCAGCAGCACTGGGACAGGGGGCAATTCACCCCTCCACTTT. Translating gives CASSTGTGGNSPLHF.

The chain carries TRBV4-3 and TRBJ2-5; D is uncertain. The ends were cut back, 1 base at V and 4 bases at J, with 10 bases in the middle. The CDR3 length is 14 residues. Germline V lookup: CDR1 LGHNA, CDR2 YSLEER. The CDR3 DNA is TGCGCCAGCAGCCAAGTCGGCCGTGGAGAGACCCAGTACTTC. Translation: CASSQVGRGETQYF.

J is TRBJ2-1 and V is TRBV28, with a weak D call TRBD1 (5 bases). The V end was cut by 6 bases, the J end by 6 bases, with 12 bases between. This CDR3 is built from 13 residues. CDR1 is MDHEN, CDR2 SYDVKM, per germline. The CDR3 loop reads CASSSTVLNEQFF. Written as DNA, the CDR3 is TGTGCCAGCAGCTCGACAGTGCTCAATGAGCAGTTCTTC.

The chain couples TRBV9 to TRBJ2-2; 7 bases map to TRBD2. CDR3 length: 15 amino acids. With V trimmed by 3 bases and J by 6 bases, 8 bases remained unmatched. Germline CDR1 and CDR2: SGDLS and YYNGEE. The DNA for the CDR3 is TGTGCCAGCAGCGCCCGGCGGGGGATCGCCGGGGAGCTGTTTTTT. This gives the protein CASSARRGIAGELFF.

This clonotype was counted between two and nine times. The chain recombines TRBV9 with TRBJ2-7; D might be TRBD2 (5 bases). Germline V gene sequence: CDR1 SGDLS, CDR2 YYNGEE. The V gene lost 4 bases and the J gene lost 4 bases, with 12 bases spanning the gap. The CDR3 is made up of 13 amino acids. The CDR3 is CASSPEGPYEQYF. In nucleotides, the CDR3 is TGTGCCAGCAGCCCCGAGGGCCCTTACGAGCAGTACTTC. The entire variable domain, with the rest obtained from reference TRBV9 and TRBJ2-7, is as follows: DSGVTQTPKHLITATGQRVTLRCSPRSGDLSVYWYQQSLDQGLQFLIQYYNGEERAKGNILERFSAQQFPDLHSELNLSSLELGDSALYFCASSPEGPYEQYFGPGTRLTVT.

The rearrangement uses TRBV11-2 and TRBJ1-1; no reliable D call. Trimming removed 3 bases from V and 5 bases from J, with 19 bases in between. The CDR3 totals 16 residues. Germline CDR1 is SGHAT and CDR2 is FQNNGV. CDR3 in amino acids: CASSFSPGGWDTEAFF. CDR3 nucleotides: TGTGCCAGCAGCTTCTCCCCCGGCGGGTGGGATACTGAAGCTTTCTTT.